Below, 24 T cell receptor beta chains from the same sample are listed, as sequenced in a study of blood T cell repertoires in COVID-19. Clones were read by immunoSEQ multiplex PCR, and TCRdb kept only the in-frame ones, dropping some. The sample comprises fewer than 110,000 clones, roughly 87% of which are singletons, and approximately 3.1% rests with the top ten. The sample consisted of peripheral blood. The receptors were sampled from a man between 45 and 60 years old in a cohort sampled during active COVID-19.

This clone was detected only once. The chain combines TRBV5-4 with TRBJ1-2; TRBD1 agrees at 7 bases. This CDR3 is built from 14 residues. CDR1 is SGHNT, CDR2 YYREEE, per germline (reference sequence). V was clipped by 3 bases and J by 2 bases; unmatched bases: 4. The CDR3 DNA sequence: TGTGCCAGCAGCTGGGACAGTGTCAACTATGGCTACACCTTC. This translates into CASSWDSVNYGYTF.

This chain connects TRBV11-3 to TRBJ1-1, with 7 bases matching TRBD1. The CDR3 is made up of 15 amino acids. Germline lookup yields CDR1 SGHNT and CDR2 YENEEA. Trimming removed 5 bases from V and 3 bases from J; junction bases left unmatched: 9. CDR3 in amino acids: CASSPGGTEDTEAFF. The CDR3 DNA reads TGTGCCAGCAGCCCAGGGGGGACTGAGGACACTGAAGCTTTCTTT.

This chain joins TRBV19 and TRBJ2-4; no definite D call. The CDR3 is made up of 12 amino acids. Germline assignment: CDR1 LNHDA and CDR2 SQIVND (reference sequence). The V end lost 5 bases, the J end lost 6 bases, and 8 bases lay between the germline ends. The CDR3 here is CASSENRNIQYF. As DNA, the CDR3 is TGTGCCAGTAGTGAAAACAGAAACATTCAGTACTTC.

This clone was seen only a few times. This rearrangement joins TRBV7-9 to TRBJ1-1; D is possibly TRBD1 (5 bases). Germline V gene sequence: CDR1 SEHNR, CDR2 FQNEAQ (reference sequence). The CDR3 loop spans 11 amino acids. Trimming pared 5 bases from V and 7 bases from J, leaving 8 bases between. The CDR3, as DNA: TGTGCCAGCAGCCGGACAATTGAAGCTTTCTTT. This gives the protein CASSRTIEAFF.

This clone was seen more than once but under ten times. Here the CDR3 DNA reads TGTGCCAGCTCAAAGGGGGCGTATGGCAATCAGCCCCAGCATTTT. Amino acids: CASSKGAYGNQPQHF. The V and J genes are TRBV18 and TRBJ1-5; TRBD1 aligns across 7 bases. The CDR3 has 15 residues. Unmatched junction bases numbered 6, after V lost 5 bases and J lost 2 bases. Germline CDR1 KGHSH, CDR2 LQKENI.

The chain is built from TRBV24-1 and TRBJ1-5; D unresolved. CDR3 length equals 14 residues. Germline V gene data show CDR1 as KGHDR and CDR2 as SFDVKD. The V and J ends lost 5 bases and 1 base respectively, with 8 bases between them. CDR3 nucleotides: TGTGCCACCAGTGTTACAGCCAGCAATCAGCCCCAGCATTTT. Amino acid sequence: CATSVTASNQPQHF.

This rearrangement joins TRBV3-1 (or the pseudogene TRBV3-2) to TRBJ2-2; D ambiguous. Germline-derived CDR1 and CDR2 are LGHDT and YNNKEL (reference sequence). CDR3 length equals 13 residues. V lost 4 bases to trimming and J lost 2 bases, with 5 bases between them. CDR3 nucleotide sequence: TGTGCCAGCAGCCCAACAAACACCGGGGAGCTGTTTTTT. Translated: CASSPTNTGELFF.

J is TRBJ1-1 and V is TRBV2, with unresolved D. The CDR3 is made up of 13 amino acids. CDR1 and CDR2 (germline): SNHLY, FYNNEI. V lost 2 bases, J lost 4 bases, and 8 bases lay in between. CDR3 sequence (DNA): TGTGCCAGCAGTGAACGGGGTAGCACTGAAGCTTTCTTT. Amino acids: CASSERGSTEAFF.

This chain connects TRBV6-2 or TRBV6-3 to TRBJ2-5, with TRBD2 matching 9 bases. The length of the CDR3 is 15 residues. V dropped 5 bases and J dropped 5; count of bases not matched to a gene: 9. From germline, CDR1 is MNHEY and CDR2 SVGEGT. The CDR3 coding sequence is TGTGCCAGCAGTAAGGGCGGGGGGGCCCCGGAGACCCAGTACTTC. Its translation: CASSKGGGAPETQYF.

The genes are TRBV6-6 and TRBJ2-3; 9 nucleotides align to TRBD2. Unmatched junction bases numbered 10, after V lost 10 bases and J lost 5 bases. From germline, CDR1 is MNHNY and CDR2 SVGAGI (reference sequence). The CDR3 has 14 amino acids. CDR3 bases: TGTGCCAACTCCTACGATAGCGGGGGAGATACGCAGTATTTT. As protein: CANSYDSGGDTQYF.

The CDR3 loop reads CASKRRGRVWTEAFF. CDR3 DNA: TGTGCCAGTAAGCGTCGGGGTCGGGTATGGACTGAAGCTTTCTTT. The rearrangement links TRBV9 to TRBJ1-1; D remains unclear. CDR1 is SGDLS and CDR2 is YYNGEE in the germline V gene. Deletions cut 8 bases from V and 5 bases from J, with 22 bases between. The CDR3 is 15 amino acids.

This chain's CDR3 is CASSSLSVYGYTF. CDR3 coding DNA: TGTGCCAGCAGCTCCCTCAGCGTCTATGGCTACACCTTC. The V gene is TRBV11-2, the J gene TRBJ1-2; D gene unclear. Per the germline V gene, CDR1 is SGHAT and CDR2 is FQNNGV. The CDR3 sequence is 13 residues long. Trimming removed 4 bases at V and 4 bases at J, with 10 bases between.

The chain recombines TRBV18 with TRBJ1-2, with unresolved D. This CDR3 is 11 amino acids long. CDR1 and CDR2 from the germline V gene are KGHSH and LQKENI. V shed 6 bases and J shed 3 bases, with 5 bases lying between them. In DNA form, the CDR3 reads TGTGCCAGCTCCCTCGACTATGGCTACACCTTC. Translating it yields CASSLDYGYTF.

The chain recombines TRBV7-2 with TRBJ2-2, with a weak D call TRBD1 (7 bases). V shed 5 bases and J shed 3 bases, with 13 bases lying between them. Germline V gene sequence: CDR1 SGHTA, CDR2 FQGNSA. The length of the CDR3 is 15 residues. CDR3 nucleotide sequence: TGTGCCAGCAGCCCCAGGGGGGCGTACACCGGGGAGCTGTTTTTT. Residues: CASSPRGAYTGELFF.

The chain has TRBV6-5 and TRBJ1-1; no definite D call. The CDR3 extends over 12 amino acids. Per the germline V gene, CDR1 is MNHEY and CDR2 is SVGAGI. V was cut by 6 bases and J by 11 bases, with 16 bases left in between. The CDR3: CASSDGGMRAFF. CDR3 in DNA: TGTGCCAGCAGCGACGGCGGAATGAGGGCTTTCTTT.

The DNA of the CDR3 is TGCGCCAGCAGCCCACAGGGTAACACTGAAGCTTTCTTT. Its translation is CASSPQGNTEAFF. This chain uses TRBV5-1 with TRBJ1-1, with D possibly TRBD1 on 6 matching bases. Germline CDR1 reads SGHRS; CDR2 reads YFSETQ. With 4 bases removed from V and 2 bases from J, the gap between germline ends came to 9 bases. The CDR3 is 13 amino acids.

This chain joins TRBV5-1 and TRBJ1-5, with D perhaps matching TRBD1 (5 bases). Germline-derived CDR1 and CDR2 are SGHRS and YFSETQ. CDR3 length: 14 amino acids. Trimming took 4 bases from V and 7 from J, leaving 15 bases between them. CDR3 loop: CASSPAGGKQPQHF. The CDR3 region has the DNA TGCGCCAGCAGCCCGGCGGGGGGGAAGCAGCCCCAGCATTTT.

The chain uses TRBV5-6 and TRBJ1-2; 8 bases are shared with TRBD1. Losses at the gene ends were 0 bases for V and 5 bases for J; bases not matched to a gene: 3. This CDR3 contains 14 residues. Germline-derived CDR1 and CDR2 are SGHDT and YYEEEE. In DNA, the CDR3 is TGTGCCAGCAGCTTGGGACAGGGGTGGTATGGCTACACCTTC. Protein: CASSLGQGWYGYTF.

J is TRBJ2-1 and V is TRBV5-4; 8 bases align to TRBD2. This CDR3 is 15 amino acids long. Trimming took 4 bases from V and 4 from J; bases not matched to a gene: 7. The V gene's germline CDR1 is SGHNT and CDR2 YYREEE (reference sequence). This CDR3 is CASSVRGANYNEQFF. DNA for the CDR3: TGTGCCAGCAGCGTGCGGGGGGCGAATTACAATGAGCAGTTCTTC.

CDR3 amino acids: CASSFQRAGELFF. In nucleotides, the CDR3 is TGTGCCAGCAGTTTCCAGAGGGCCGGGGAGCTGTTTTTT. This chain joins TRBV3-1 (or the pseudogene TRBV3-2) and TRBJ2-2, with TRBD2 as a possible D gene (5 bases). With 6 bases removed from V and 6 bases from J, the gap between germline ends came to 11 bases. CDR3 length: 13 amino acids. Germline CDR1 and CDR2: LGHDT and YNNKEL (reference sequence).

CDR3 amino acids: CASSARQGASSPLHF. In DNA, the CDR3 is TGCGCCAGCAGCGCCAGACAGGGGGCCTCTTCACCCCTCCACTTT. The rearrangement uses TRBV5-1 and TRBJ1-6; 10 nucleotides match TRBD1. Germline lookup yields CDR1 SGHRS and CDR2 YFSETQ. After removal of 4 bases from V and 9 bases from J, the junction contained 7 bases not matched to a gene. The length of the CDR3 is 15 residues.

Only a few counts were recorded for this clone. The genes are TRBV7-9 and TRBJ1-1; D uncertain. CDR3 length: 14 residues. Germline V CDR1 and CDR2: SEHNR, FQNEAQ (reference sequence). Trimming took 5 bases from V and 4 from J, leaving 14 bases between them. CDR3 coding DNA: TGTGCCAGCAGCCCCCAAAGCTACGGCACTGAAGCTTTCTTT. It codes for CASSPQSYGTEAFF.

The sample holds one count of this clone. The chain has TRBV5-6 and TRBJ2-1; 8 bases map to TRBD2. Trimming at V came to 2 bases and at J to 9 bases, leaving 7 bases not matched to a gene. The CDR3 is 14 residues long. CDR1 is SGHDT and CDR2 is YYEEEE in the germline V gene. CDR3 nucleotides: TGTGCCAGCAGCTTAAGCGGGGGAACGGGTGAGCAGTTCTTC. This sequence encodes CASSLSGGTGEQFF.

This CDR3 is CASSQGAGTNYGYTF. The CDR3 bases are TGCGCCAGCAGCCAAGGGGCAGGAACAAACTATGGCTACACCTTC. The V gene is TRBV4-3, the J gene TRBJ1-2; no reliable D call. Germline CDR1 LGHNA, CDR2 YSLEER. V gave up 1 base and J gave up 2 bases, with 11 bases separating them. The CDR3 is made up of 15 amino acids.